The present T cell receptor beta chain was sequenced within a study of control samples from healthy donors and cancer patients. Sequenced by immunoSEQ multiplex PCR; TCRdb stores in-frame clones only, minus some. Of roughly 140,000 clones in the sample, over 85% were seen once. CDR1 MGHDK and CDR2 SYGVNS come from the germline V gene. Trimming pared 0 bases from V and 3 bases from J, leaving 18 bases between. The CDR3 spans 17 residues. The source material was blood. The rearrangement uses TRBV25-1 and TRBJ2-7, with a weak D call TRBD2 (7 bases). The receptor was isolated from a man aged 45-65 years in good health. CDR3 in amino acids: CASSEYGGAGGHYEQYF. Here the CDR3 DNA reads TGTGCCAGCAGTGAATATGGGGGGGCGGGTGGACACTACGAGCAGTACTTC.